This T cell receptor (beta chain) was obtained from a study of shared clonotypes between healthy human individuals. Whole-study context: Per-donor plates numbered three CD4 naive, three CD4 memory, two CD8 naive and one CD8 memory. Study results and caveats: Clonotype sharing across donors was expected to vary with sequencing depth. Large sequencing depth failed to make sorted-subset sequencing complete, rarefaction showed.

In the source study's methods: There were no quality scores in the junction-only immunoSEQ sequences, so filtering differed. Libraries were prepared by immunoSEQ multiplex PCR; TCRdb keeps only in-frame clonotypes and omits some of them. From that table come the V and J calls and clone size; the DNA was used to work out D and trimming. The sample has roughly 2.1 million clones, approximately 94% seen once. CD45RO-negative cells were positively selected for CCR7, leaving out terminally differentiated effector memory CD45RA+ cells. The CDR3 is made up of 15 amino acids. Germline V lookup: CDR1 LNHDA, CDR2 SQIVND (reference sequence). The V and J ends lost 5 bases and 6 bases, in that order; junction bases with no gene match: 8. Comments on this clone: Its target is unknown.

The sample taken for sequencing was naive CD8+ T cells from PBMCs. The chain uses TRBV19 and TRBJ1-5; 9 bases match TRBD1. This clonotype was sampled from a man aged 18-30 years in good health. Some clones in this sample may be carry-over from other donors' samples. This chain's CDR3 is CASSVRDREIQPQHF. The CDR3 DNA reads TGTGCCAGTAGTGTCCGGGACAGGGAGATTCAGCCCCAGCATTTT.